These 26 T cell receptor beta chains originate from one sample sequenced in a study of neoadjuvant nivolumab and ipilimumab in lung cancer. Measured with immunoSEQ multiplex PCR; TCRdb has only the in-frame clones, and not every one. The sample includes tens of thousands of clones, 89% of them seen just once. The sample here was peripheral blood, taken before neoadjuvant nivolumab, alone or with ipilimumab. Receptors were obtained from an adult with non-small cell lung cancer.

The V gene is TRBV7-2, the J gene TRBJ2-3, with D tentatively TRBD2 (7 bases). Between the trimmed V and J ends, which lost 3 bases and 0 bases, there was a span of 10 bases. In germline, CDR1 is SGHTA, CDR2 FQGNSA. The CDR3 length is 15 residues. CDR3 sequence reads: CASSFGGHSTDTQYF. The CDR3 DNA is TGTGCCAGCAGCTTCGGGGGGCACAGCACAGATACGCAGTATTTT.

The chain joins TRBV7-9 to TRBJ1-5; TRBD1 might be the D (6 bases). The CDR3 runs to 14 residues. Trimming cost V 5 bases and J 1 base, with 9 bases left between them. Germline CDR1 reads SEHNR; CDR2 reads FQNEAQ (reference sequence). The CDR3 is CASSQDRSNQPQHF. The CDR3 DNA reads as TGTGCCAGCAGCCAGGACAGAAGCAATCAGCCCCAGCATTTT.

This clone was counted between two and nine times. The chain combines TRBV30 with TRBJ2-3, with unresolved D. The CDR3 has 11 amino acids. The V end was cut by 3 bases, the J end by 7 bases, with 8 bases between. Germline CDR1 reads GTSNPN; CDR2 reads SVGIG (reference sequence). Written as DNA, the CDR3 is TGTGCCTGGAGCACATCCTATACGCAGTATTTT. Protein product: CAWSTSYTQYF.

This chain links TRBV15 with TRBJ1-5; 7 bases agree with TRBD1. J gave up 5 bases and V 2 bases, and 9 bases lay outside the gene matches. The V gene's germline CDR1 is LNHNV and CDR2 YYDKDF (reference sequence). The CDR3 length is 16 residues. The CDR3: CATSRSRLTGDQPQHF. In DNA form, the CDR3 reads TGTGCCACCAGCAGATCGCGGTTAACAGGGGATCAGCCCCAGCATTTT.

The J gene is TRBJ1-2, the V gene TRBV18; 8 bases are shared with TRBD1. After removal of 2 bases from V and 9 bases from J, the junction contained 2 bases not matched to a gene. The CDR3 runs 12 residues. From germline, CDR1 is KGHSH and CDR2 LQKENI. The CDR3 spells CASSPDRGSYTF. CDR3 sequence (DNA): TGTGCCAGCTCACCAGACAGGGGAAGCTACACCTTC.

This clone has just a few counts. The CDR3 sequence: CASSSPTGQGHEQYF. CDR3 nucleotide sequence: TGTGCCAGCAGCTCACCGACGGGACAGGGGCACGAGCAGTACTTC. This chain joins TRBV5-6 and TRBJ2-7, with 10 bases fitting TRBD1. The CDR3 covers 15 residues. Germline values: CDR1 SGHDT, CDR2 YYEEEE. The ends lost 3 bases at V and 5 bases at J; junction bases unmatched: 8.

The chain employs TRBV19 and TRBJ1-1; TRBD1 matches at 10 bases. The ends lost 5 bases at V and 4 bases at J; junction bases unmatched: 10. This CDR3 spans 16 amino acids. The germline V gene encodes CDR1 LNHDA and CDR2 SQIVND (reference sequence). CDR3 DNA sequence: TGTGCCAGTAGTCCCCGGGACAGGGGAGTTGCCACTGAAGCTTTCTTT. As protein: CASSPRDRGVATEAFF. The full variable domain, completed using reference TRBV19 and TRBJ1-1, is DGGITQSPKYLFRKEGQNVTLSCEQNLNHDAMYWYRQDPGQGLRLIYYSQIVNDFQKGDIAEGYSVSREKKESFPLTVTSAQKNPTAFYLCASSPRDRGVATEAFFGQGTRLTVV.

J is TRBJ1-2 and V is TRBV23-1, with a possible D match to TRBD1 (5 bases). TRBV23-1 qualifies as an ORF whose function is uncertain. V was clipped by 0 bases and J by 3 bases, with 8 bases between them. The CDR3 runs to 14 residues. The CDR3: CASSQSLGDYGYTF. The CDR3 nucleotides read TGCGCCAGCAGTCAATCATTAGGGGACTATGGCTACACCTTC.

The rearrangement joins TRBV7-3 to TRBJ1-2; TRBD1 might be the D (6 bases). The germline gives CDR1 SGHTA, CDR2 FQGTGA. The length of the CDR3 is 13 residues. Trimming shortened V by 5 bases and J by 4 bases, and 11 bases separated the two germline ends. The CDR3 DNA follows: TGTGCCAGCAGCAACGGGACACCCTATGGCTACACCTTC. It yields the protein CASSNGTPYGYTF. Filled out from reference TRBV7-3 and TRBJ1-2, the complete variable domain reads GAGVSQTPSNKVTEKGKYVELRCDPISGHTALYWYRQSLGQGPEFLIYFQGTGAADDSGLPNDRFFAVRPEGSVSTLKIQRTERGDSAVYLCASSNGTPYGYTFGSGTRLTVV.

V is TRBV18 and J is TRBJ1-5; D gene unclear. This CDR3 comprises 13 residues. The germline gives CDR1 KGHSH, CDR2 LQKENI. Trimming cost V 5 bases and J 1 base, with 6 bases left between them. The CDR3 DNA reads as TGTGCCAGCTCATGGGAGAGCAATCAGCCCCAGCATTTT. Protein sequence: CASSWESNQPQHF.

The DNA of the CDR3 is TGTGCCAGCAGCGTAGTCTTGGCGGGCCCCTACAATGAGCAGTTCTTC. This encodes CASSVVLAGPYNEQFF. The chain carries TRBV9 and TRBJ2-1; tentative D call: TRBD2 (5 bases). CDR1 SGDLS and CDR2 YYNGEE come from the germline V gene. The V end was cut by 0 bases, the J end by 2 bases, with 12 bases between. The CDR3 is made up of 16 amino acids. Complete variable domain (other parts from reference TRBV9 and TRBJ2-1): DSGVTQTPKHLITATGQRVTLRCSPRSGDLSVYWYQQSLDQGLQFLIQYYNGEERAKGNILERFSAQQFPDLHSELNLSSLELGDSALYFCASSVVLAGPYNEQFFGPGTRLTVL.

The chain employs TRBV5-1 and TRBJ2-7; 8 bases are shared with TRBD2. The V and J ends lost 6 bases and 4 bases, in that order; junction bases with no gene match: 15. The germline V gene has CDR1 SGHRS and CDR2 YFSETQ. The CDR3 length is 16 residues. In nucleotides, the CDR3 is TGCGCCAGCACTTCCGGGACTAGATCCTCGTCATACGAGCAGTACTTC. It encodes CASTSGTRSSSYEQYF. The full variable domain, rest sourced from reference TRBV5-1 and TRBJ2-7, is KAGVTQTPRYLIKTRGQQVTLSCSPISGHRSVSWYQQTPGQGLQFLFEYFSETQRNKGNFPGRFSGRQFSNSRSEMNVSTLELGDSALYLCASTSGTRSSSYEQYFGPGTRLTVT.

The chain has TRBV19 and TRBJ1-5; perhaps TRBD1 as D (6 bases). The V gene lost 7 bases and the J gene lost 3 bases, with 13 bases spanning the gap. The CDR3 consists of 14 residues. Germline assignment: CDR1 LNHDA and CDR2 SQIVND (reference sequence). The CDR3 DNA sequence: TGTGCCAGTACCAACACAGGGTTCAATCAGCCCCAGCATTTT. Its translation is CASTNTGFNQPQHF.

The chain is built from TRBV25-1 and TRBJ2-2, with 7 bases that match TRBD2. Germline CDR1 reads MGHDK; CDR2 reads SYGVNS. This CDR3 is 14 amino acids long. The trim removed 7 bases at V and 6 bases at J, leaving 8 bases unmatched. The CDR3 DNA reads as TGTGCCAGCACGGGACTACCCGGTTCCGGGGAGCTGTTTTTT. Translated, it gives CASTGLPGSGELFF.

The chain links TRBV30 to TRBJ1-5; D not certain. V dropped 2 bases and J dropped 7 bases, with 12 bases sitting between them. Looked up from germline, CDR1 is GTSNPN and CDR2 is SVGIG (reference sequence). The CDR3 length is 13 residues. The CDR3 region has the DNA TGTGCCTGGAGTATCCGGGAGAGGCAGCCCCAGCATTTT. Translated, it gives CAWSIRERQPQHF.

The CDR3 reads CASSLPGTGPYEQYF. In DNA, the CDR3 is TGTGCCAGCAGCCTACCCGGGACAGGCCCCTACGAGCAGTACTTC. The chain recombines TRBV14 with TRBJ2-7; 8 nucleotides match TRBD1. The CDR3 extends over 15 amino acids. Germline V lookup: CDR1 SGHDN, CDR2 FVKESK. Trimming cost V 4 bases and J 2 bases; bases outside gene matches: 7.

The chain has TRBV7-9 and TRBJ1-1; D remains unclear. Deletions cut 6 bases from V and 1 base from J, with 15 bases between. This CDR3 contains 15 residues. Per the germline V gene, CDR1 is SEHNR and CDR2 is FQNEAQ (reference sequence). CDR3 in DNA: TGTGCCAGCAGTCCCGGATCGGGTTGGAACACTGAAGCTTTCTTT. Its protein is CASSPGSGWNTEAFF.

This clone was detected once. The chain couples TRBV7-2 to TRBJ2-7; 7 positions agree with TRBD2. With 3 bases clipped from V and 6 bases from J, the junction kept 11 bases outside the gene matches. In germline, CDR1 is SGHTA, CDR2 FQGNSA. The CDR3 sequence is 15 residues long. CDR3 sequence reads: CASSFTRGSGSEQYF. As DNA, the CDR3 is TGTGCCAGCAGCTTCACTCGCGGGAGCGGGTCCGAGCAGTACTTC.

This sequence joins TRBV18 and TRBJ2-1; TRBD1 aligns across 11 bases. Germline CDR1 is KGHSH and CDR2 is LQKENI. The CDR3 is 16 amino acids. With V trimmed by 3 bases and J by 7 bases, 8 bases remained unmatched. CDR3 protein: CASSPDGQGARNEQFF. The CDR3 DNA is TGTGCCAGCTCACCCGATGGACAGGGGGCGAGAAATGAGCAGTTCTTC.

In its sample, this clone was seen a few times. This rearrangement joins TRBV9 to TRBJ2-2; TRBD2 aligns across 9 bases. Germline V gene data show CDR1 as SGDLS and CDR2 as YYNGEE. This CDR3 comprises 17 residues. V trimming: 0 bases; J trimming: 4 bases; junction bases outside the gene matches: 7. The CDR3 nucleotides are TGTGCCAGCAGCGTAGGTCTAGCGGGACCGGTCACCGGGGAGCTGTTTTTT. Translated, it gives CASSVGLAGPVTGELFF.

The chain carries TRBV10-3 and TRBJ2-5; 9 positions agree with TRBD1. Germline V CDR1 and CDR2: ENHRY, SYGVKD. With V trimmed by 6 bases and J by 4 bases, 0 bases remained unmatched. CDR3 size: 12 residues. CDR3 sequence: CAIRTGGETQYF. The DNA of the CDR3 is TGTGCCATCAGGACAGGGGGAGAGACCCAGTACTTC.

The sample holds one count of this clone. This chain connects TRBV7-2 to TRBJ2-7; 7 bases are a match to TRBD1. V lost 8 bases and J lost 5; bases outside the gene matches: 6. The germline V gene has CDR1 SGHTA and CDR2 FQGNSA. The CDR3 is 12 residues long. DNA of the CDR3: TGTGCCAGCGACAGGGATAGCGACGAGCAGTACTTC. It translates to CASDRDSDEQYF.

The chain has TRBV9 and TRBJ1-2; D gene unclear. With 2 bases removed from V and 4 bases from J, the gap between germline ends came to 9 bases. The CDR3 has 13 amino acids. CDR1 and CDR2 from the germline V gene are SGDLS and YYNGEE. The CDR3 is CASSVEPGYGYTF. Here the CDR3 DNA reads TGTGCCAGCAGCGTGGAGCCCGGCTATGGCTACACCTTC.

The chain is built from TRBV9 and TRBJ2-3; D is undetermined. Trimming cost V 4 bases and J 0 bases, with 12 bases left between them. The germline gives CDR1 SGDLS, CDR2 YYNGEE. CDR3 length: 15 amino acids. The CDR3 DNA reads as TGTGCCAGCAGCTTCATCGACCCGAGCACAGATACGCAGTATTTT. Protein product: CASSFIDPSTDTQYF.

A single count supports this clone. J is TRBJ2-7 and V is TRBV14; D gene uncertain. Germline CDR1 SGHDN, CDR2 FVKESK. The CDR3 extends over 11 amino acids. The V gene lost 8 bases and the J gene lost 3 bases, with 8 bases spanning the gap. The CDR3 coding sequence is TGTGCCAGCGGACCCATCTACGAGCAGTACTTC. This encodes CASGPIYEQYF.

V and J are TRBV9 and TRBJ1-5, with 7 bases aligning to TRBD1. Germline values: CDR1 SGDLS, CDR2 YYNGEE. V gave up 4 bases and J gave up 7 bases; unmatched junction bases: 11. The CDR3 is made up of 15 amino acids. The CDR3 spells CASSKLTGLGQPQHF. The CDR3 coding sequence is TGTGCCAGCAGCAAATTGACAGGGCTAGGACAGCCCCAGCATTTT.